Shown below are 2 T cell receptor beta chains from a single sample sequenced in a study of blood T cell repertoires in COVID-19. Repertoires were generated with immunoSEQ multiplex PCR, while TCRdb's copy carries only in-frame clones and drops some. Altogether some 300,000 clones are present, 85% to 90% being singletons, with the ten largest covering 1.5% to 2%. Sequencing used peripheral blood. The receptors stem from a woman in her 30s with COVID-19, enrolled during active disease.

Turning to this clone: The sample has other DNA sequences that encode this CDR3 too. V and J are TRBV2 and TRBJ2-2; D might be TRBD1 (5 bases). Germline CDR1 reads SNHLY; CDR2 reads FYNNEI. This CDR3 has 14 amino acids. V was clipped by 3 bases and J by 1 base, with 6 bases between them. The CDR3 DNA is TGTGCCAGCAGTGAGGGGCGGAACACCGGGGAGCTGTTTTTT. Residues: CASSEGRNTGELFF.

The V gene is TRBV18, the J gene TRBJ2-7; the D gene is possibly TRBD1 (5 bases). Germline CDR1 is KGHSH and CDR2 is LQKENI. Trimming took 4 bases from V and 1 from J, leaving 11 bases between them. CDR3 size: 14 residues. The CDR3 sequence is CASSRSGISYEQYV. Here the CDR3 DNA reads TGTGCCAGCTCACGCTCAGGGATTTCCTACGAGCAGTACGTC.